A selection of T cell receptor beta chains follows, all from one sample in a study of blood T cell repertoires in COVID-19. The repertoire was sequenced with immunoSEQ multiplex PCR; TCRdb's copy has only in-frame clones and lacks some. Of over 200,000 clones listed, around 85% are singletons. The sample taken for sequencing was peripheral blood. The receptors shown here come from a woman between 25 and 40 years old who had recovered from COVID-19. Both conserved end residues are part of each CDR3.

TRBJ2-2,TRBV3-1/TRBV3-2,CASSHWDRRGGELFF
TRBJ2-4,TRBV24-1,CATLTHIQPLRNIQYF
TRBJ2-4,TRBV5-6,CASSLGKRTRGNIQYF
TRBJ1-2,TRBV5-4,CASSQAGGWANYGYTF
TRBJ2-7,TRBV7-2,CASSLRGPYEQYF
TRBJ2-3,TRBV7-2,CASSLERGGTQYF
TRBJ1-2,TRBV4-3,CASSQALEGGRGYTF
TRBJ2-3,TRBV13,CASSLKGLASDTQYF
TRBJ2-5,TRBV6-1,CASSVSGAFGQETQYF
TRBJ2-1,TRBV10-2,CASRDTSSGGARDEQFF
TRBJ2-3,TRBV29-1,CSVEGQSTDTQYF
TRBJ2-1,TRBV7-9,CASTTDRAKSYNEQFF
TRBJ1-2,TRBV5-4,CASSSRTGEGYGYTF
TRBJ2-7,TRBV13,CASSLAGRTYEQYF
TRBJ2-3,TRBV6-5,CASSGGAAGTQYF
TRBJ1-1,TRBV9,CASSVGDRAKNTEAFF
TRBJ1-6,TRBV6-5,CASSSPTGSNSPLHF
TRBJ2-5,TRBV6-1,CASSELRGGETQYF
TRBJ1-2,TRBV5-4,CASSLDQDYTF
TRBJ1-4,TRBV4-3,CASSQDEVKGGYEKLFF
TRBJ2-5,TRBV10-3,CAISEGAARPEETQYF
TRBJ2-7,TRBV21-1,CASSWVYGGTGEYEQYF
TRBJ2-1,TRBV15,CATSRGGWKTGVVNEQFF
TRBJ2-3,TRBV4-1,CASSQGSRGGPLGAQYF
TRBJ2-7,TRBV12-5,CASGRPGSGWEQYF
TRBJ1-1,TRBV5-1,CASSLGLTGANTEAFF